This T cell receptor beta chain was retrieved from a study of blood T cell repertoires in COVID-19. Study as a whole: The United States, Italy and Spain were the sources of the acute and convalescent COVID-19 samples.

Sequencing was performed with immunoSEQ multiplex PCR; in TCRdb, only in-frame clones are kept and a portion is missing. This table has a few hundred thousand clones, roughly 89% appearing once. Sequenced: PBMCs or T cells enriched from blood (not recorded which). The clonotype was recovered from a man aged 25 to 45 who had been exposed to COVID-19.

The CDR3, as DNA: TGTGCCAGCAGCGTAGGCCTGAGCTCCTACAATGAGCAGTTCTTC. Its translation: CASSVGLSSYNEQFF. The rearrangement joins TRBV9 to TRBJ2-1; D unresolved. This CDR3 contains 15 residues. V dropped 0 bases and J dropped 0 bases, with 7 bases sitting between them. The germline gives CDR1 SGDLS, CDR2 YYNGEE.